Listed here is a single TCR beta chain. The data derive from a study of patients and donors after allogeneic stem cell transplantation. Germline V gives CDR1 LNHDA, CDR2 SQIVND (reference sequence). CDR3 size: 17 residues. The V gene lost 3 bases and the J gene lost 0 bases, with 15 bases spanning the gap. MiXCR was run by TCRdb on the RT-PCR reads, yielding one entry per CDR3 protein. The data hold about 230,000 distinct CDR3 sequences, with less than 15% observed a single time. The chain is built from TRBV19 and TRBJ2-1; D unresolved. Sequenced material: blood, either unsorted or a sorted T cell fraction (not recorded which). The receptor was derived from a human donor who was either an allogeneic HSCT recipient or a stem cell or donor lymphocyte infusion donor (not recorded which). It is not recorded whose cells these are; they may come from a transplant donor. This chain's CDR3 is CASSMAVAAGSYNEQFF. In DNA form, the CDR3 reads TGTGCCAGTAGTATGGCAGTGGCAGCCGGCTCCTACAATGAGCAGTTCTTC.